This is a list of T cell receptor beta chains from one sample in a study of beta chain features in type 1 diabetes. Measured with immunoSEQ multiplex PCR; TCRdb has only the in-frame clones, and not every one. The repertoire consists of about 170,000 clones, with approximately 7.8% occurring once and the leading ten covering roughly 1%. The sample was central memory CD4+ T cells from blood. The receptor source for this set is a middle-aged woman with type 1 diabetes. Both conserved end residues are part of each CDR3. A D gene is named only where the DNA matches it firmly. A clone size is listed for some rows: how often the clone was seen (once, few, many), or a class if it is expanded.

j_gene,d_gene,abundance,v_gene,CDR3nt,CDR3aa
TRBJ1-1,.,few,TRBV5-1,TGCGCCAGCAGCTTGGCTCCAGAGAACACTGAAGCTTTCTTT,CASSLAPENTEAFF
TRBJ2-2,.,.,TRBV11-3,TGTGCCAGCAGCTTTGAGGGGGGGACCGGGGAGCTGTTTTTT,CASSFEGGTGELFF
TRBJ1-2,.,few,TRBV28,TGTGCCAGCAGTTCAGGGGCCCCTAGTTCCTATGGCTACACCTTC,CASSSGAPSSYGYTF
TRBJ2-1,TRBD2,.,TRBV6-1,TGTGCCATCTTCAGACTAGCCCCCAATGAGCAGTTCTTC,CAIFRLAPNEQFF
TRBJ2-3,.,.,TRBV28,TGTGCCAGCAGTTTATTGAGTGGTACGCAGTATTTT,CASSLLSGTQYF
TRBJ1-5,.,.,TRBV19,TGTGCCAGTAGTATACTCGATCAGCCCCAGCATTTT,CASSILDQPQHF
TRBJ1-6,.,.,TRBV28,TGTGCCAGCAGACTCGGACAGTCCTATAATTCACCCCTCCACTTT,CASRLGQSYNSPLHF
TRBJ1-2,TRBD1,few,TRBV27,TGTGCCAGCAGAAATACAGGGGGCGCTGGTGGCTACACCTTC,CASRNTGGAGGYTF
TRBJ1-1,TRBD1,once,TRBV5-5,TGTGCCAGCAGTCCGGACAGGGGTACTGAAGCTTTCTTT,CASSPDRGTEAFF
TRBJ1-5,TRBD1,.,TRBV2,TGTGCCAGCAGTGAGGGACAGGGGAATCAGCCCCAGCATTTT,CASSEGQGNQPQHF
TRBJ1-3,TRBD1,.,TRBV4-3,TGCGCCAGCAGCCAAGATAAATGGCAGGGGGCATCTGGAAACACCATATATTTT,CASSQDKWQGASGNTIYF
TRBJ2-7,TRBD1,.,TRBV6-1,TGTGCCAGCAGTCAAGACCAGGGACAGAGGATTTACGAGCAGTACTTC,CASSQDQGQRIYEQYF
TRBJ2-7,.,few,TRBV7-2,TGTGCCAGTCAGAGAGGGCCTGCCTACGAGCAGTACTTC,CASQRGPAYEQYF
TRBJ2-7,.,few,TRBV27,TGTGCCAGCACCTTGAGCGTCGGCGGGCACGAGCAGTACTTC,CASTLSVGGHEQYF
TRBJ1-2,.,.,TRBV13,TGTGCCAGCAGCGCTACTGATCGCGGAGGCTACACCTTC,CASSATDRGGYTF
TRBJ2-5,TRBD1,.,TRBV27,TGTGCCAGCAGTTTATCCGGGACAGTCGAGACCCAGTACTTC,CASSLSGTVETQYF
TRBJ2-3,.,.,TRBV15,TGTGCCACCAGCACCGGGTATGCAGATACGCAGTATTTT,CATSTGYADTQYF
TRBJ2-7,TRBD1,few,TRBV5-1,TGCGCCAGCAGCTTCCGACAGGGCTCCTACGAGCAGTACTTC,CASSFRQGSYEQYF
TRBJ2-3,TRBD2,few,TRBV2,TGTGCCAGCGTACTAGCGGGAGGCACAGATACGCAGTATTTT,CASVLAGGTDTQYF
TRBJ2-3,.,.,TRBV7-2,TGTGCCAGCAGCCGCGCCGTCCGAGATACGCAGTATTTT,CASSRAVRDTQYF
TRBJ1-1,.,.,TRBV7-9,TGTGCCAGCAGCTTAACAAGGAACACTGAAGCTTTCTTT,CASSLTRNTEAFF
TRBJ2-3,.,.,TRBV12-5,TGTGCTAGTGGTTACGGGGATACGCAGTATTTT,CASGYGDTQYF
TRBJ1-2,.,few,TRBV21-1,TGTGCCAGCAGCGGGGTGACAGGACCTTATGGCTACACCTTC,CASSGVTGPYGYTF
TRBJ2-7,TRBD2,.,TRBV29-1,TGCAGCGTTGAAGATCGCGCTAGCGGGAGATTCGAGCAGTACTTC,CSVEDRASGRFEQYF
TRBJ1-4,TRBD1,.,TRBV10-3,TGTGCCATCAGTACAGGGGCTTCAACTAATGAAAAACTGTTTTTT,CAISTGASTNEKLFF
TRBJ2-1,TRBD1,few,TRBV28,TGTGCCAGCAGTACGACAGGGCGGAATGAGCAGTTCTTC,CASSTTGRNEQFF
TRBJ2-1,.,few,TRBV12-5,TGTGCTAGTGGCTTGACAGAATACAATGAGCAGTTCTTC,CASGLTEYNEQFF
TRBJ2-5,TRBD1,.,TRBV4-3,TGCGCCAGCAGCCAAGACGGGACAGGGCTGGAGACCCAGTACTTC,CASSQDGTGLETQYF
TRBJ2-3,.,.,TRBV10-3,TGTGCCATCGGCTCAGATACGCAGTATTTT,CAIGSDTQYF
TRBJ2-2,.,few,TRBV6-6,TGTGCCAGCACTGACAGAGACACCGGGGAGCTGTTTTTT,CASTDRDTGELFF
TRBJ2-1,.,few,TRBV5-1,TGCGCCAGCACGTCAGGGAACGGCTTCGAGCAGCAGTTCTTC,CASTSGNGFEQQFF
TRBJ2-6,.,.,TRBV6-6,TGTGCCAGCAGCCGACAGCCCTCTGGGGCCAACGTCCTGACTTTC,CASSRQPSGANVLTF
TRBJ1-2,TRBD1,few,TRBV5-6,TGTGCCAGCAGCTTGTTTGGGACAGATAACTATGGCTACACCTTC,CASSLFGTDNYGYTF
TRBJ1-2,TRBD1,few,TRBV2,TGTGCCAGCAGTAATTACAGGGGTGAAGGCTACACCTTC,CASSNYRGEGYTF
TRBJ1-5,.,few,TRBV5-8,TGTGCCAGCAGCTTGGACGGGCCCCAGCATTTT,CASSLDGPQHF
TRBJ1-5,.,once,TRBV4-2,TGTGCCAGCAGCCCGGGGGGCCATCAGCCCCAGCATTTT,CASSPGGHQPQHF
TRBJ2-7,TRBD1,few,TRBV7-9,TGTGCCAGCAGCTATGACAGGGGGATTGACGAGCAGTACTTC,CASSYDRGIDEQYF
TRBJ2-5,.,.,TRBV19,TGTGCCAGTAGTATAGCCCCGAGGGCGACCCAGTACTTC,CASSIAPRATQYF
TRBJ1-2,.,few,TRBV5-6,TGTGCCAGCAGCTTGCCACAGAGCTTCTATGGCTACACCTTC,CASSLPQSFYGYTF
TRBJ1-6,TRBD1,few,TRBV7-9,TGTGCCAGCAGCTTCCCGACAGGGGGTGGTTCACCCCTCCACTTT,CASSFPTGGGSPLHF
TRBJ2-2,TRBD1,few,TRBV27,TGTGCCAGCGGAGAGGCAGGGGGCTCCGGGGAGCTGTTTTTT,CASGEAGGSGELFF
TRBJ1-2,.,.,TRBV5-5,TGTGCCAGCAGCTTGAGGTCCAGGGATGATGGCTACACCTTC,CASSLRSRDDGYTF
TRBJ1-2,.,few,TRBV2,TGTGCCAGCAGTGTAGAACAGCTTTATGGCTACACCTTC,CASSVEQLYGYTF
TRBJ1-4,TRBD1,.,TRBV19,TGTGCCAGTAGTTCGGGACAGACGAATGAAAAACTGTTTTTT,CASSSGQTNEKLFF
TRBJ1-2,TRBD1,few,TRBV29-1,TGCAGCGTTGGGACAGGACAATCCTACACCTTC,CSVGTGQSYTF
TRBJ2-7,TRBD1,few,TRBV6-6,TGTGCCAGCACCCCGACAGGGCTCGACGAGCAGTACTTC,CASTPTGLDEQYF
TRBJ1-1,.,.,TRBV2,TGTGCCAGCAGTGCTAAGACCGGGGGTGGCACTGAAGCTTTCTTT,CASSAKTGGGTEAFF
TRBJ2-7,TRBD2,.,TRBV28,TGTGCCAGCAGTCCGCAGTCCCCCGAGCGGCCGGGGGGGTACTTC,CASSPQSPERPGGYF
TRBJ2-5,TRBD2,few,TRBV30,TGTGCCTGGGGGACTAGCGCGCAAGAGACCCAGTACTTC,CAWGTSAQETQYF
TRBJ2-3,.,.,TRBV5-1,TGCGCCAGCAGCCCGGGGGGCGGGAGTTTCACAGATACGCAGTATTTT,CASSPGGGSFTDTQYF
TRBJ2-5,.,few,TRBV18,TGTGCCAGCTCCGGGTCTGTAGGAGAGACCCAGTACTTC,CASSGSVGETQYF
TRBJ1-2,.,few,TRBV4-2,TGTGCCAGCAGCCAAGATAGAGGTCAGACCTATGGCTACACCTTC,CASSQDRGQTYGYTF
TRBJ2-7,.,.,TRBV27,TGTGCCAGCAGTTTATCGCCGGACAGCTACGAGCAGTACTTC,CASSLSPDSYEQYF
TRBJ2-7,TRBD1,.,TRBV7-8,TGTGCCAGCAGCCCGACAGGGGGCTATAACGAGCAGTACTTC,CASSPTGGYNEQYF
TRBJ1-2,.,few,TRBV6-5,TGTGCCAGCAGTTACTCCAACAAAGACTATGGCTACACCTTC,CASSYSNKDYGYTF
TRBJ2-1,.,few,TRBV9,TGTGCCAGCAGACCGACAGGCGGCAATGAGCAGTTCTTC,CASRPTGGNEQFF
TRBJ2-1,.,few,TRBV28,TGTGCCAGCCGTCAGGGAACCTACAATGAGCAGTTCTTC,CASRQGTYNEQFF
TRBJ2-1,TRBD2,many,TRBV5-1,TGCGCCAGCAGCCCCACCACTAGCGCGGGGTACAATGAGCAGTTCTTC,CASSPTTSAGYNEQFF
TRBJ1-2,.,.,TRBV28,TGTGCCACCCCTGGGGGAGGGGATGGCTACACCTTC,CATPGGGDGYTF
TRBJ1-1,TRBD1,.,TRBV4-2,TGTGCCAGCAGCTCTCCGGACAGGGGGGAGAGTGAAGCTTTCTTT,CASSSPDRGESEAFF